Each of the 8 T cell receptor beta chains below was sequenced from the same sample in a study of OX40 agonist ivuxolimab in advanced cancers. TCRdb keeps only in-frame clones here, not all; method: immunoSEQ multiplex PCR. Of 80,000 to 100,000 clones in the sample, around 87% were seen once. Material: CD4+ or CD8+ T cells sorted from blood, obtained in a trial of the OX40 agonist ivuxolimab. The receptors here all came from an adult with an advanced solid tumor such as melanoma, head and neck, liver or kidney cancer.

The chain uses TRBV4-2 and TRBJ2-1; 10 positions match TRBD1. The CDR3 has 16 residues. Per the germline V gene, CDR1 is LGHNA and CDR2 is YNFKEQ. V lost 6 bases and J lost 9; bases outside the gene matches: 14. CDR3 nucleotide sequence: TGTGCCAGCAGTACAACCCCGGGACAGGGGAGTGGTGAGCAGTTCTTC. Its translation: CASSTTPGQGSGEQFF.

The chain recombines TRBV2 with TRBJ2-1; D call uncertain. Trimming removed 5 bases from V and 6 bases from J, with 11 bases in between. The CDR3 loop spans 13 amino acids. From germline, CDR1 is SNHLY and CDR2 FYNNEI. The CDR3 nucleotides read TGTGCCAGCAGTAAAGAACTACTCAATGAGCAGTTCTTC. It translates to CASSKELLNEQFF.

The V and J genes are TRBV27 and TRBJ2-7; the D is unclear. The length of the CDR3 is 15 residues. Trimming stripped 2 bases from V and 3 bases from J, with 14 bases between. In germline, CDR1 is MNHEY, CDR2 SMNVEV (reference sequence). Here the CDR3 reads CASSLTGKGYYEQYF. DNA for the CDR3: TGTGCCAGCAGTTTAACGGGCAAGGGTTACTACGAGCAGTACTTC.

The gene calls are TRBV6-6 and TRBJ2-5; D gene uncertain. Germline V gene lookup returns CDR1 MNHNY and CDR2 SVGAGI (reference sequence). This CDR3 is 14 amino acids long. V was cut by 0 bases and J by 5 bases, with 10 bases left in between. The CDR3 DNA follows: TGTGCCAGCAGTTACTCATTTCGAAAGGAGACCCAGTACTTC. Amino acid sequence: CASSYSFRKETQYF.

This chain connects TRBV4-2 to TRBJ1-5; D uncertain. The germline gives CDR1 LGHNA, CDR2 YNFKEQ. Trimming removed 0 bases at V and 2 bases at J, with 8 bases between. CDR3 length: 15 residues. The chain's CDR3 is CASSQELGGNQPQHF. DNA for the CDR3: TGTGCCAGCAGCCAAGAACTTGGGGGCAATCAGCCCCAGCATTTT.

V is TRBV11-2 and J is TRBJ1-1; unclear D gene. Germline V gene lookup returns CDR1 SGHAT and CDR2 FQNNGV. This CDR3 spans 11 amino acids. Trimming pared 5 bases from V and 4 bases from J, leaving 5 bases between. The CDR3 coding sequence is TGTGCCAGCAGCCCTCTCACTGAAGCTTTCTTT. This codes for CASSPLTEAFF.

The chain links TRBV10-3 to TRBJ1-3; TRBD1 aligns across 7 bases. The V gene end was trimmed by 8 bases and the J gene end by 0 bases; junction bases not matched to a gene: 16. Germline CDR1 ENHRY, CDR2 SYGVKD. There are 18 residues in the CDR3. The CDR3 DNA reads TGTGCCATCGGGGAGCCGACGGACAGGACTGACTCTGGAAACACCATATATTTT. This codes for CAIGEPTDRTDSGNTIYF.

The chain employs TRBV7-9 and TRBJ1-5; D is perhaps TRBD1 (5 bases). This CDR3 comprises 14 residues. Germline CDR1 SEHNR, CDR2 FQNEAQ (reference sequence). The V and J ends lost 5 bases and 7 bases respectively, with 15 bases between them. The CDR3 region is CASSRDGTNQPQHF. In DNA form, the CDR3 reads TGTGCCAGCAGCCGTGACGGGACTAACCAGCCCCAGCATTTT. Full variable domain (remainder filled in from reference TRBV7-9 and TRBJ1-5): DTGVSQNPRHKITKRGQNVTFRCDPISEHNRLYWYRQTLGQGPEFLTYFQNEAQLEKSRLLSDRFSAERPKGSFSTLEIQRTEQGDSAMYLCASSRDGTNQPQHFGDGTRLSIL.